A selection of T cell receptor beta chains follows, all from one sample in a study of blood T cell repertoires in COVID-19. Repertoires were generated with immunoSEQ multiplex PCR, while TCRdb's copy carries only in-frame clones and drops some. Of approximately 160,000 clones listed, around 78% are singletons. Sequencing input: PBMCs or T cells enriched from blood (not recorded which). The receptors derive from a woman in her 50s who had recovered from COVID-19. Each CDR3 is given with its conserved first and last residue. Each record gives: V gene, J gene, CDR3 length, CDR3 protein.

V: TRBV18
J: TRBJ2-3
length: 15
CDR3: CASSPVGGDTDTQYF

V: TRBV9
J: TRBJ2-3
length: 16
CDR3: CASSAGDRGHTDTQYF

V: TRBV20-1
J: TRBJ1-2
length: 13
CDR3: CSASRQGLYGYTF

V: TRBV25-1
J: TRBJ1-1
length: 11
CDR3: CASRPVTEAFF

V: TRBV2
J: TRBJ1-2
length: 16
CDR3: CASRTAPSYGGHGYTF

V: TRBV5-1
J: TRBJ1-3
length: 14
CDR3: CASSSGISGNTIYF

V: TRBV28
J: TRBJ2-2
length: 12
CDR3: CASSRSTGELFF

V: TRBV7-6
J: TRBJ1-2
length: 13
CDR3: CASSLAESSGYTF

V: TRBV29-1
J: TRBJ2-1
length: 13
CDR3: CSVETSGGGEQFF

V: TRBV6-5
J: TRBJ1-2
length: 15
CDR3: CASSYSGGLGYGYTF

V: TRBV7-2
J: TRBJ1-5
length: 16
CDR3: CASSGRGGLSNQPQHF

V: TRBV10-1
J: TRBJ1-2
length: 14
CDR3: CASTLDSTNYGYTF

V: TRBV4-1
J: TRBJ1-2
length: 13
CDR3: CASSQDQGRGYTF

V: TRBV7-3
J: TRBJ2-3
length: 16
CDR3: CASSTTSGGASDTQYF

V: TRBV28
J: TRBJ2-1
length: 15
CDR3: CASKWGQGLGQKQFF

V: TRBV5-1
J: TRBJ2-1
length: 14
CDR3: CASRRDYERDEQFF

V: TRBV6-5
J: TRBJ2-3
length: 15
CDR3: CASSYFGGGTDTQYF

V: TRBV30
J: TRBJ2-2
length: 15
CDR3: CAWSRDRARSGELFF

V: TRBV18
J: TRBJ1-2
length: 14
CDR3: CASSPPGTGDGYTF

V: TRBV21-1
J: TRBJ1-5
length: 13
CDR3: CAILGGLNQPQHF

V: TRBV20-1
J: TRBJ1-1
length: 11
CDR3: CSARDPERAFF

V: TRBV15
J: TRBJ2-1
length: 16
CDR3: CATSRVLTSGNNEQFF

V: TRBV18
J: TRBJ2-5
length: 12
CDR3: CASRPRGETQYF